These 23 T cell receptor beta chains came from one sample sequenced in a study of PD-1 blockade in classical Hodgkin lymphoma. Every patient had relapsed following autologous stem cell transplantation, and cohorts differed in brentuximab vedotin exposure. Sequenced by immunoSEQ multiplex PCR; TCRdb stores in-frame clones only, minus some. This table holds 20,000 to 25,000 clones, about 78% found once. The sequencing here drew on peripheral blood mononuclear cells (PBMCs), taken before the second cycle of nivolumab. These receptor sequences come from a human donor with classical Hodgkin lymphoma.

In regard to this clone: The same CDR3 can be traced to other DNA sequences in this sample. V gene TRBV18 combines with J gene TRBJ1-2; no clear D. From germline, CDR1 is KGHSH and CDR2 LQKENI. The CDR3 contains 14 residues. V lost 0 bases and J 1 base, leaving 6 bases between the germline ends. CDR3 region: CASSPPRGNYGYTF. CDR3 DNA sequence: TGTGCCAGCTCACCACCGCGTGGTAACTATGGCTACACCTTC.

The chain recombines TRBV28 with TRBJ1-1; D may be TRBD1 (5 bases). This CDR3 spans 13 amino acids. Trimming pared 8 bases from V and 4 bases from J, leaving 14 bases between. Germline lookup yields CDR1 MDHEN and CDR2 SYDVKM. The CDR3 spells CASAGGGSTEAFF. Written as DNA, the CDR3 is TGTGCCAGCGCCGGGGGAGGGTCCACTGAAGCTTTCTTT. The full variable domain, with the rest looked up from reference TRBV28 and TRBJ1-1, is DVKVTQSSRYLVKRTGEKVFLECVQDMDHENMFWYRQDPGLGLRLIYFSYDVKMKEKGDIPEGYSVSREKKERFSLILESASTNQTSMYLCASAGGGSTEAFFGQGTRLTVV.

About this clone itself: A read error may produce the germline difference seen at one junction end. This chain uses TRBV7-9 with TRBJ2-7; TRBD2 aligns across 9 bases. The CDR3 spans 15 residues. In germline, CDR1 is SEHNR, CDR2 FQNEAQ (reference sequence). Here the CDR3 reads CASSVAGDGAYEQYF. The CDR3, as DNA: TGTGCCAGCAGCGTAGCGGGGGACGGGGCCTACGAGCAGTACTTC.

The genes are TRBV25-1 and TRBJ2-1; no definite D call. The V gene's germline CDR1 is MGHDK and CDR2 SYGVNS. Trimming took 4 bases from V and 8 from J, leaving 9 bases between them. The length of the CDR3 is 12 residues. In nucleotides, the CDR3 is TGTGCCAGCAGTGTGATGACCGATGAGCAGTTCTTC. It encodes CASSVMTDEQFF.

This clone was detected once. This chain connects TRBV2 to TRBJ2-6; 10 bases agree with TRBD2. The germline V gene encodes CDR1 SNHLY and CDR2 FYNNEI. This CDR3 region has 18 residues. The ends lost 3 bases at V and 0 bases at J; junction bases unmatched: 5. CDR3 residues: CASSELLAGPSGANVLTF. The CDR3 DNA is TGTGCCAGCAGTGAGTTACTAGCGGGACCCTCTGGGGCCAACGTCCTGACTTTC.

V gene TRBV2 combines with J gene TRBJ2-5; D gene uncertain. In germline, CDR1 is SNHLY, CDR2 FYNNEI. The V gene lost 2 bases and the J gene lost 4 bases, with 17 bases spanning the gap. This CDR3 comprises 16 residues. For the CDR3, the DNA is TGTGCCAGCAGTGAAATCCAAGGCATAGTGATAGAGACCCAGTACTTC. Amino acids: CASSEIQGIVIETQYF.

The V call is TRBV29-1, the J call TRBJ1-1; TRBD1 is a possible D gene (5 bases). This CDR3 is built from 13 residues. Germline CDR1 and CDR2: SQVTM and ANQGSEA. Trimming took 6 bases from V and 0 from J, leaving 11 bases between them. CDR3 sequence reads: CSVGGNMNTEAFF. The DNA of the CDR3 is TGCAGCGTGGGGGGGAATATGAACACTGAAGCTTTCTTT.

The V and J genes are TRBV4-2 and TRBJ2-7; 10 bases agree with TRBD2. Unmatched junction bases numbered 5, after V lost 0 bases and J lost 0 bases. Germline CDR1 and CDR2: LGHNA and YNFKEQ. This CDR3 region has 17 residues. CDR3 in DNA: TGTGCCAGCAGCCAAGATCCGCCTAGCGGGAGCTCCTACGAGCAGTACTTC. The encoded protein is CASSQDPPSGSSYEQYF.

J is TRBJ2-7 and V is TRBV2; TRBD1 matches at 7 bases. V was pared by 8 bases and J by 5 bases, with 12 bases of the junction left unmatched. Germline loops: CDR1 SNHLY, CDR2 FYNNEI. The CDR3 spans 14 residues. The CDR3 protein is CASAAVRGTHEQYF. CDR3 coding DNA: TGTGCCAGCGCCGCCGTCAGGGGGACGCACGAGCAGTACTTC. Supplemented by reference TRBV2 and TRBJ2-7, the full variable domain reads EPEVTQTPSHQVTQMGQEVILRCVPISNHLYFYWYRQILGQKVEFLVSFYNNEISEKSEIFDDQFSVERPDGSNFTLKIRSTKLEDSAMYFCASAAVRGTHEQYFGPGTRLTVT.

Remarks on this clone: In the same sample, other DNA sequences code for this CDR3. V usage is TRBV6-1 and J usage is TRBJ2-7, with 14 bases identical to TRBD2. This CDR3 contains 14 residues. Per the germline V gene, CDR1 is MNHNS and CDR2 is SASEGT. V shed 6 bases and J 2 bases; nucleotides not matched to a gene: 0. Here the CDR3 DNA reads TGTGCCAGCAGGACTAGCGGGAGGGCCTACGAGCAGTACTTC. It codes for CASRTSGRAYEQYF.

The rearrangement uses TRBV5-1 and TRBJ2-7, with 7 positions matching TRBD2. The V gene's germline CDR1 is SGHRS and CDR2 YFSETQ. The V gene end was trimmed by 3 bases and the J gene end by 3 bases; junction bases not matched to a gene: 6. The CDR3 consists of 14 residues. Here the CDR3 DNA reads TGCGCCAGCAGCTCCTCCGGGACTAACTACGAGCAGTACTTC. It translates to CASSSSGTNYEQYF.

The genes are TRBV14 and TRBJ1-2, with no clear D. Trimming shortened V by 4 bases and J by 14 bases, and 14 bases separated the two germline ends. CDR3 size: 11 residues. Germline V gene data show CDR1 as SGHDN and CDR2 as FVKESK. The CDR3 protein is CASSLHGRYTF. The CDR3 nucleotides read TGTGCCAGCAGCCTCCACGGGAGGTATACCTTC. The complete variable domain, with remaining parts taken from reference TRBV14 and TRBJ1-2, reads EAGVTQFPSHSVIEKGQTVTLRCDPISGHDNLYWYRRVMGKEIKFLLHFVKESKQDESGMPNNRFLAERTGGTYSTLKVQPAELEDSGVYFCASSLHGRYTFGSGTRLTVV.

The V gene is TRBV11-2, the J gene TRBJ2-1; 8 bases line up with TRBD2. CDR1 is SGHAT, CDR2 FQNNGV, per germline. J was trimmed by 4 bases and V by 6 bases; bases with no gene match: 11. This CDR3 has 16 amino acids. The CDR3 region is CASSQASGSGYNEQFF. In DNA form, the CDR3 reads TGTGCCAGCAGTCAGGCTAGCGGGTCAGGGTACAATGAGCAGTTCTTC. The complete variable domain, with remaining parts taken from reference TRBV11-2 and TRBJ2-1, reads EAGVAQSPRYKIIEKRQSVAFWCNPISGHATLYWYQQILGQGPKLLIQFQNNGVVDDSQLPKDRFSAERLKGVDSTLKIQPAKLEDSAVYLCASSQASGSGYNEQFFGPGTRLTVL.

The chain joins TRBV29-1 to TRBJ2-5, with TRBD2 matching over 8 bases. The length of the CDR3 is 15 residues. Germline CDR1 reads SQVTM; CDR2 reads ANQGSEA. V shed 0 bases and J 7 bases; nucleotides not matched to a gene: 10. The CDR3 sequence is CSVEDVTTGRGTQYF. CDR3 coding DNA: TGCAGCGTTGAAGATGTAACCACCGGGAGGGGGACCCAGTACTTC.

The chain links TRBV11-3 to TRBJ1-1; D remains unclear. This CDR3 contains 13 residues. Trimming pared 0 bases from V and 4 bases from J, leaving 6 bases between. The germline gives CDR1 SGHNT, CDR2 YENEEA. This CDR3 reads CASSLDGSTEAFF. The CDR3 coding sequence is TGTGCCAGCAGCTTAGATGGCAGCACTGAAGCTTTCTTT.

V gene TRBV5-8 combines with J gene TRBJ2-3; D gene ambiguous. CDR3 size: 13 residues. Germline V gene sequence: CDR1 SGHTS, CDR2 YDEGEE. Trimming took 4 bases from V and 4 from J, leaving 10 bases between them. CDR3 amino acids: CASSVYFADTQYF. The CDR3 DNA sequence: TGTGCCAGCAGCGTATATTTTGCAGATACGCAGTATTTT.

The CDR3 DNA is TGTGCCAGTAGGGGGAAGCGGGACTATATATACAATGAGCAGTTCTTC. Its translation is CASRGKRDYIYNEQFF. The J gene is TRBJ2-1, the V gene TRBV19; 7 bases fit TRBD2. The CDR3 runs to 16 residues. The V gene end was trimmed by 6 bases and the J gene end by 4 bases; junction bases not matched to a gene: 12. Looked up from germline, CDR1 is LNHDA and CDR2 is SQIVND (reference sequence).

This sequence joins TRBV19 and TRBJ2-7; TRBD2 aligns across 10 bases. The germline gives CDR1 LNHDA, CDR2 SQIVND (reference sequence). This CDR3 comprises 15 residues. V lost 5 bases to trimming and J lost 3 bases; unmatched junction nucleotides: 7. CDR3 amino acids: CASSPLAGGFYEQYF. The CDR3 DNA reads as TGTGCCAGTAGTCCCTTAGCGGGGGGTTTCTACGAGCAGTACTTC.

Within the sample, this clone is medium-sized. This CDR3 reads CASSSWGQGLHTEAFF. The DNA for the CDR3 is TGTGCCAGCAGCTCCTGGGGACAGGGGTTGCACACTGAAGCTTTCTTT. The V call is TRBV13, the J call TRBJ1-1; 10 bases agree with TRBD1. The J segment lost 3 bases and the V segment lost 4 bases, leaving 8 bases of the junction unmatched. Germline V gene lookup returns CDR1 PRHDT and CDR2 FYEKMQ (reference sequence). There are 16 residues in the CDR3.

This chain uses TRBV6-1 with TRBJ1-5, with D perhaps matching TRBD1 (6 bases). Germline assignment: CDR1 MNHNS and CDR2 SASEGT. This CDR3 spans 14 amino acids. Trimming removed 8 bases from V and 3 bases from J, with 14 bases in between. The CDR3 reads CASGIGGFNQPQHF. The CDR3 nucleotides are TGTGCCAGCGGGATAGGGGGATTCAATCAGCCCCAGCATTTT.

In its sample, this clone was seen a few times. The chain links TRBV6-1 to TRBJ2-1, with 9 bases lining up with TRBD2. Germline trimming cut 3 bases from V and 8 bases from J; bases unmatched to any gene: 8. Looked up from germline, CDR1 is MNHNS and CDR2 is SASEGT. The length of the CDR3 is 15 residues. The CDR3 DNA sequence: TGTGCCAGCAGTGAGTCTGGCGGGAGGGTACATGAGCAGTTCTTC. It codes for CASSESGGRVHEQFF.

The chain has TRBV5-6 and TRBJ2-7; TRBD1 might be the D (5 bases). Germline V CDR1 and CDR2: SGHDT, YYEEEE. This CDR3 has 13 residues. The V and J ends lost 1 base and 7 bases respectively, with 12 bases between them. CDR3: CASSLRAPGEQYF. In DNA, the CDR3 is TGTGCCAGCAGCTTGCGGGCTCCAGGGGAGCAGTACTTC.

This clone was seen a single time. The V gene is TRBV5-1, the J gene TRBJ2-2, with TRBD2 matching over 8 bases. The length of the CDR3 is 17 residues. The J segment lost 5 bases and the V segment lost 4 bases, leaving 13 bases of the junction unmatched. Germline V gene lookup returns CDR1 SGHRS and CDR2 YFSETQ. The CDR3 is CASSPGGGRVFTGELFF. The CDR3 DNA reads as TGCGCCAGCAGCCCAGGCGGGGGGCGCGTGTTTACCGGGGAGCTGTTTTTT.